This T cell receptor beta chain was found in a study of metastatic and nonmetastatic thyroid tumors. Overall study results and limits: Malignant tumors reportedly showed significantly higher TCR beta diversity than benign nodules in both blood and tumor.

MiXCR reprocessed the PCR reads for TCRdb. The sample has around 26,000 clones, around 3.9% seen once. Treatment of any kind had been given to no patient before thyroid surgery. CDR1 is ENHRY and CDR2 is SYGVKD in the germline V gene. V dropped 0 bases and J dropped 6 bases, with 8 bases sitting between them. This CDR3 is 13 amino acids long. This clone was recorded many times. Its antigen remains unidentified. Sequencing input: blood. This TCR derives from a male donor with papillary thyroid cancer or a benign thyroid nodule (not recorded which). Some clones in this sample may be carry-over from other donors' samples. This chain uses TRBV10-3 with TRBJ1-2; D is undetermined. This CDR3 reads CAISESAVHGYTF. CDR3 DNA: TGTGCCATCAGTGAGTCAGCCGTACATGGCTACACCTTC.